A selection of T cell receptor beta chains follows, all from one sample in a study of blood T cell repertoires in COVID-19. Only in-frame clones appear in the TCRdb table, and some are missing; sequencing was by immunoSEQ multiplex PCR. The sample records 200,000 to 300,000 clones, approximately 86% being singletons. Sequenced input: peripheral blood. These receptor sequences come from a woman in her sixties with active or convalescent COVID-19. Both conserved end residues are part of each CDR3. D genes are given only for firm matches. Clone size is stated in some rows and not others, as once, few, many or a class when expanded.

CAISESSRVGEKLFF,TGTGCCATCAGTGAGTCGTCCCGGGTTGGGGAAAAACTGTTTTTT,TRBV10-3,-,-,15,TRBJ1-4
CASSLVLGSSGRTDTQYF,TGCGCCAGCAGCTTGGTTTTGGGGAGTAGCGGACGCACAGATACGCAGTATTTT,TRBV5-1,-,-,18,TRBJ2-3
CASSMQANQETQYF,TGTGCCAGTAGTATGCAGGCCAACCAAGAGACCCAGTACTTC,TRBV19,-,-,14,TRBJ2-5
CASSLGDLTDTQYF,TGCGCCAGCAGCTTAGGAGACCTCACAGATACGCAGTATTTT,TRBV5-1,-,-,14,TRBJ2-3
CASSFRLAGGSSYNEQFF,TGTGCCAGCAGCTTCAGACTAGCGGGGGGGAGCTCCTACAATGAGCAGTTCTTC,TRBV7-2,TRBD2,few,18,TRBJ2-1
CASTNTQGMGGNTIYF,TGTGCCAGTACCAACACCCAGGGGATGGGTGGAAACACCATATATTTT,TRBV19,-,-,16,TRBJ1-3
CASSESGQAHLYTF,TGTGCCAGCAGTGAGTCCGGACAGGCCCACCTCTACACCTTC,TRBV6-1,TRBD1,-,14,TRBJ1-2
CASRDRGEQPQHF,TGTGCCAGCAGGGACAGGGGTGAGCAGCCCCAGCATTTT,TRBV6-5,TRBD1,-,13,TRBJ1-5
CSASKDLRTEAFF,TGCAGTGCTAGTAAGGACTTGAGGACTGAAGCTTTCTTT,TRBV20-1,-,few,13,TRBJ1-1
CASSFGSPVNYGYTF,TGTGCCAGCAGCTTCGGGTCCCCAGTAAACTATGGCTACACCTTC,TRBV11-2,-,-,15,TRBJ1-2
CASSLGGVSGSDTQYF,TGTGCCAGCAGCTTAGGAGGTGTTAGCGGGTCAGATACGCAGTATTTT,TRBV7-9,TRBD2,-,16,TRBJ2-3
CASSQMTGGNSPLHF,TGTGCCAGCAGTCAAATGACAGGGGGCAATTCACCCCTCCACTTT,TRBV25-1,TRBD1,many,15,TRBJ1-6
CASSRGGTSGDELFF,TGTGCCAGCTCCCGAGGAGGGACTAGCGGGGATGAGCTGTTTTTT,TRBV9,TRBD2,-,15,TRBJ2-2
CASKAESGELFF,TGTGCCAGCAAAGCGGAATCCGGGGAGCTGTTTTTT,TRBV2,-,-,12,TRBJ2-2
CASVSDGSYEQYF,TGTGCCAGCGTATCGGACGGGAGCTACGAGCAGTACTTC,TRBV27,-,-,13,TRBJ2-7
CASSLSGPGAYDEQFF,TGTGCCAGCAGCTTAAGTGGGCCAGGGGCTTACGATGAGCAGTTCTTC,TRBV7-2,-,-,16,TRBJ2-1
CASSSLAGEETQYF,TGTGCCAGCAGCTCACTAGCGGGAGAAGAGACCCAGTACTTC,TRBV6-5,TRBD2,-,14,TRBJ2-5
CASSQNGGSATGELFF,TGTGCCAGCAGCCAGAACGGGGGGAGTGCCACCGGGGAGCTGTTTTTT,TRBV7-3,TRBD2,-,16,TRBJ2-2
CATGNRAQETQYF,TGTGCCACGGGGAACAGGGCCCAAGAGACCCAGTACTTC,TRBV3-1/TRBV3-2,-,-,13,TRBJ2-5
CASSWGPGQINVLTF,TGCGCCAGCAGCTGGGGCCCCGGACAAATCAACGTCCTGACTTTC,TRBV5-1,-,-,15,TRBJ2-6
CASPRRGQGQYEQYF,TGTGCCAGCCCAAGGAGGGGGCAGGGTCAATACGAGCAGTACTTC,TRBV25-1,-,-,15,TRBJ2-7
CASSQDTGGQGYTF,TGCGCCAGCAGCCAAGATACGGGGGGGCAAGGCTACACCTTC,TRBV4-1,-,-,14,TRBJ1-2
CASSEGGDPRWGYGNTEAFF,TGCGCCAGCAGTGAGGGAGGGGACCCAAGGTGGGGGTATGGGAACACTGAAGCTTTCTTT,TRBV10-1,-,-,20,TRBJ1-1
CASSRPDRTEAFF,TGCGCCAGCAGCCGCCCAGATCGCACTGAAGCTTTCTTT,TRBV4-1,-,-,13,TRBJ1-1
CASSIGSLAGGGEQFF,TGTGCCAGTAGTATAGGGTCACTAGCGGGAGGGGGTGAGCAGTTCTTC,TRBV19,TRBD2,-,16,TRBJ2-1
CAWSVRGLVYF,TGTGCCTGGAGTGTACGAGGACTGGTATACTTC,TRBV30,-,-,11,TRBJ2-5
CASSASEENEAFF,TGTGCCAGCAGCGCCTCCGAGGAAAATGAAGCTTTCTTT,TRBV7-9,-,-,13,TRBJ1-1
CASSQSTRVEEQYF,TGTGCCAGCAGCCAATCAACACGCGTGGAGGAGCAGTACTTC,TRBV16,-,-,14,TRBJ2-7
CASSQGLAGGPGTDTQYF,TGTGCCAGCAGCCAAGGACTAGCGGGGGGGCCGGGCACAGATACGCAGTATTTT,TRBV3-1/TRBV3-2,TRBD2,-,18,TRBJ2-3
CASSAGAGELFF,TGTGCCAGCAGCGCCGGAGCCGGGGAGCTGTTTTTT,TRBV13,-,-,12,TRBJ2-2
CASSRDRGYQPQHF,TGTGCCAGCAGCCGGGACAGGGGATATCAGCCCCAGCATTTT,TRBV7-9,TRBD1,-,14,TRBJ1-5
CASSIGDRAYEQYF,TGTGCCAGTAGTATAGGGGACAGGGCCTACGAGCAGTACTTC,TRBV19,TRBD1,-,14,TRBJ2-7
CASSEAGGQGNTIYF,TGTGCCAGCAGTGAAGCAGGGGGACAGGGAAACACCATATATTTT,TRBV6-1,TRBD1,few,15,TRBJ1-3
CASSVQGALGSYNSPLHF,TGTGCCAGCAGTGTACAGGGGGCCCTGGGGTCCTATAATTCACCCCTCCACTTT,TRBV6-4,TRBD1,-,18,TRBJ1-6
CASSVSGNTQYF,TGTGCCAGCAGTGTCTCAGGGAATACGCAGTATTTT,TRBV27,-,-,12,TRBJ2-3
CASSLYPPQGNNSPLHF,TGCGCCAGCAGCTTGTACCCTCCACAGGGCAATAATTCACCCCTCCACTTT,TRBV5-1,-,few,17,TRBJ1-6
CATSDPGLAGSSYNEQFF,TGTGCCACCAGTGATCCGGGACTAGCGGGATCCTCCTACAATGAGCAGTTCTTC,TRBV24-1,TRBD2,-,18,TRBJ2-1
CASSLVLNEAFF,TGTGCCAGCAGCTTAGTCTTAAATGAAGCTTTCTTT,TRBV11-1,-,-,12,TRBJ1-1
CASSVGQGIQYF,TGTGCCAGCAGCGTAGGACAGGGTATTCAGTACTTC,TRBV7-9,TRBD1,-,12,TRBJ2-4
CASSQATGNYGYTF,TGTGCCAGCAGCCAAGCGACAGGGAACTATGGCTACACCTTC,TRBV3-1/TRBV3-2,TRBD1,-,14,TRBJ1-2
CASRLLRQGLLFF,TGTGCCAGCAGATTACTTAGACAGGGATTACTGTTTTTT,TRBV28,TRBD1,-,13,TRBJ2-2
CASSLGSGGGAKNIQYF,TGTGCCAGCAGCTTGGGGTCGGGAGGTGGGGCCAAAAACATTCAGTACTTC,TRBV5-4,TRBD2,once,17,TRBJ2-4
CAISRDRDTDTQYF,TGTGCCATCAGTAGGGACAGGGACACAGATACGCAGTATTTT,TRBV10-3,TRBD1,-,14,TRBJ2-3
CASSASQNSPLHF,TGTGCCAGCAGCGCCAGTCAGAATTCACCCCTCCACTTT,TRBV7-6,-,-,13,TRBJ1-6
CASSPTRGLGEKLFF,TGCGCCAGCAGCCCCACCAGGGGCTTAGGAGAAAAACTGTTTTTT,TRBV4-1,-,-,15,TRBJ1-4
CAWSKRGGTEAFF,TGTGCCTGGAGTAAAAGGGGCGGCACTGAAGCTTTCTTT,TRBV30,-,-,13,TRBJ1-1
CASSYSNVDTEAFF,TGTGCCAGCAGTTACTCGAATGTAGACACTGAAGCTTTCTTT,TRBV6-2/TRBV6-3,-,-,14,TRBJ1-1
CASSLQGAQGDYGYTF,TGTGCCAGCAGTTTACAGGGGGCTCAGGGGGACTATGGCTACACCTTC,TRBV28,TRBD1,-,16,TRBJ1-2
CASSLRGANVLTF,TGTGCCAGCAGCTTGCGGGGGGCCAACGTCCTGACTTTC,TRBV5-8,-,-,13,TRBJ2-6
CASRLEAGGAETQYF,TGTGCCAGCAGACTAGAAGCGGGGGGGGCAGAGACCCAGTACTTC,TRBV2,TRBD2,-,15,TRBJ2-5
CSVQGQGAYNEQFF,TGCAGCGTCCAGGGACAGGGTGCATACAATGAGCAGTTCTTC,TRBV29-1,TRBD1,-,14,TRBJ2-1
CASRPGLALFNEQFF,TGTGCCAGCAGGCCGGGACTAGCATTATTCAATGAGCAGTTCTTC,TRBV6-5,TRBD2,-,15,TRBJ2-1
CSVDEQGVEQYF,TGCAGCGTAGATGAACAGGGCGTCGAGCAGTACTTC,TRBV29-1,-,-,12,TRBJ2-7
CASSERGGYTF,TGTGCCAGCAGTGAAAGGGGCGGCTACACCTTC,TRBV6-1,-,few,11,TRBJ1-2
CASSERGTRGYTF,TGTGCCAGCAGTGAACGGGGTACACGAGGCTACACCTTC,TRBV6-1,-,-,13,TRBJ1-2
CASSPPQTGELFF,TGTGCCAGCAGCCCCCCCCAGACCGGGGAGCTGTTTTTT,TRBV7-9,-,-,13,TRBJ2-2
CASSSDRYTEAFF,TGCGCCAGCAGCTCCGACAGGTACACTGAAGCTTTCTTT,TRBV5-1,-,-,13,TRBJ1-1
CASSQELGTAEAFF,TGTGCCAGCAGCCAAGAATTGGGTACAGCTGAAGCTTTCTTT,TRBV14,-,few,14,TRBJ1-1
CASSYTAATNEKLFF,TGTGCCAGCAGTTACACAGCAGCAACTAATGAAAAACTGTTTTTT,TRBV6-5,-,-,15,TRBJ1-4
CASSPDYQRYNEQFF,TGTGCCAGCAGCCCTGACTACCAAAGGTACAATGAGCAGTTCTTC,TRBV7-2,-,-,15,TRBJ2-1